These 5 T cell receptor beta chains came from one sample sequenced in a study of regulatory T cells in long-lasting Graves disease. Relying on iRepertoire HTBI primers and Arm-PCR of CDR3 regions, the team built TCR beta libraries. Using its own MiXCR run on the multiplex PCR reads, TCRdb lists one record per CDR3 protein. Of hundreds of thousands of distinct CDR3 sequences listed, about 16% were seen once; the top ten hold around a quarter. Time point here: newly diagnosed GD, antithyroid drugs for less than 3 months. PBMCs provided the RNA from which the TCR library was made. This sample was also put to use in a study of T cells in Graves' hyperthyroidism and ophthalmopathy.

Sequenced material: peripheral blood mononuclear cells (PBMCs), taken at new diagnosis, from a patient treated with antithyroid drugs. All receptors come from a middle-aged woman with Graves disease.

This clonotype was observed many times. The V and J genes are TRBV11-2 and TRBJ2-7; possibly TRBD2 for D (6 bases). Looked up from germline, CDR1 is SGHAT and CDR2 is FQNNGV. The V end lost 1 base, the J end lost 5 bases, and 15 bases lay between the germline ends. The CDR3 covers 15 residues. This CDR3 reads CASSLVRGRRDEQYF. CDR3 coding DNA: TGTGCCAGCAGCTTAGTTCGGGGCCGGAGGGACGAGCAGTACTTC.

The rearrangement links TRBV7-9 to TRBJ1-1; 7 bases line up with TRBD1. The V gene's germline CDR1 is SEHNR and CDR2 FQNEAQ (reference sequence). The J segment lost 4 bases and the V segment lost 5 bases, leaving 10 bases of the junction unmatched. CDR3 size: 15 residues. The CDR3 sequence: CASSMNRGLRTEAFF. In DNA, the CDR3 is TGTGCCAGCAGCATGAACAGGGGTTTGCGCACTGAAGCTTTCTTT.

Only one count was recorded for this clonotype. The CDR3 here is CASSRLPGTSVCNEQFF. The CDR3 DNA is TGTGCCAGCAGTAGGCTACCCGGGACTAGCGTTTGCAATGAGCAGTTCTTC. The J gene is TRBJ2-1, the V gene TRBV2; 10 bases are shared with TRBD2. Germline assignment: CDR1 SNHLY and CDR2 FYNNEI. The CDR3 has 17 residues. J lost 6 bases, V lost 5 bases, and 13 bases had no gene match. The full variable domain, rest sourced from reference TRBV2 and TRBJ2-1, is EPEVTQTPSHQVTQMGQEVILRCVPISNHLYFYWYRQILGQKVEFLVSFYNNEISEKSEIFDDQFSVERPDGSNFTLKIRSTKLEDSAMYFCASSRLPGTSVCNEQFFGPGTRLTVL.

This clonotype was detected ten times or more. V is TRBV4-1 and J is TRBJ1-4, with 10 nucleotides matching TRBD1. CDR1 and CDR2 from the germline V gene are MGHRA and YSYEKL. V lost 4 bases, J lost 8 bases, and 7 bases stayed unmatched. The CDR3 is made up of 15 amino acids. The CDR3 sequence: CASSPPGQGREKLFF. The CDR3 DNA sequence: TGCGCCAGCAGCCCACCGGGACAGGGGAGGGAAAAACTGTTTTTT.

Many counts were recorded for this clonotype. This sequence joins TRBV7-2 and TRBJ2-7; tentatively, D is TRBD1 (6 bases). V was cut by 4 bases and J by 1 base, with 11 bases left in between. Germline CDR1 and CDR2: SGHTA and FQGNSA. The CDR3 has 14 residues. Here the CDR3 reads CASSYRDTSYEQYF. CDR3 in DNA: TGTGCCAGCAGCTACCGGGACACTTCCTACGAGCAGTACTTC.